A single sample is the source of the 15 T cell receptor beta chains below, sequenced in a study of cytomegalovirus exposure and HLA in healthy donors. PCR employed 60 Vbeta and 13 Jbeta primers. Sequencing was performed with immunoSEQ multiplex PCR; in TCRdb, only in-frame clones are kept and a portion is missing. The sample consists of approximately 180,000 clones, around 80% of them appearing once. The sequenced material came from PBMCs. These receptors all come from a man aged 18 to 35 in good health and CMV-seronegative.

The chain carries TRBV14 and TRBJ2-7; D is ambiguous. Trimming took off 1 base at V and 3 bases at J, with 13 bases between the two ends. CDR1 is SGHDN and CDR2 is FVKESK in the germline V gene. The CDR3 consists of 15 residues. The CDR3 reads CASSQGDFRYYEQYF. Here the CDR3 DNA reads TGTGCCAGCAGCCAAGGCGACTTCCGATACTACGAGCAGTACTTC.

V usage is TRBV4-3 and J usage is TRBJ2-7; TRBD1 might be the D (6 bases). The CDR3 runs to 13 residues. Germline CDR1 reads LGHNA; CDR2 reads YSLEER. V dropped 3 bases and J dropped 6 bases, with 12 bases sitting between them. The CDR3 DNA reads as TGCGCCAGCAGCCAGGATCTAGGGGGCGAGCAGTACTTC. Its translation: CASSQDLGGEQYF.

This chain joins TRBV9 and TRBJ2-5, with TRBD1 identical over 9 bases. The J call may not be correct, given that the DNA end is closer to TRBJ2-7. The CDR3 is 15 amino acids. Per the germline V gene, CDR1 is SGDLS and CDR2 is YYNGEE. CDR3 amino acids: CASSPGTGMMFEQYF. CDR3 coding DNA: TGTGCCAGCAGTCCTGGGACAGGGATGATGTTCGAGCAGTACTTC.

The rearrangement uses TRBV5-1 and TRBJ2-5; no firm D call. The CDR3 contains 14 residues. Trimming pared 0 bases from V and 5 bases from J, leaving 11 bases between. Germline assignment: CDR1 SGHRS and CDR2 YFSETQ. The CDR3 sequence: CASSLESSKETQYF. The CDR3 coding sequence is TGCGCCAGCAGCTTGGAATCTTCTAAGGAGACCCAGTACTTC. Combining the CDR3 with reference TRBV5-1 and TRBJ2-5 gives the whole variable domain KAGVTQTPRYLIKTRGQQVTLSCSPISGHRSVSWYQQTPGQGLQFLFEYFSETQRNKGNFPGRFSGRQFSNSRSEMNVSTLELGDSALYLCASSLESSKETQYFGPGTRLLVL.

J is TRBJ2-7 and V is TRBV6-6, with a weak D call TRBD1 (5 bases). The CDR3 consists of 12 residues. Germline V lookup: CDR1 MNHNY, CDR2 SVGAGI (reference sequence). Trimming took 5 bases from V and 4 from J, leaving 9 bases between them. The CDR3 DNA sequence: TGTGCCAGCAGTACCCCAGGGTACGAGCAGTACTTC. Its translation: CASSTPGYEQYF.

This chain links TRBV5-1 with TRBJ1-1, with 10 bases aligning to TRBD1. Germline values: CDR1 SGHRS, CDR2 YFSETQ. The CDR3 contains 13 residues. The V gene end was trimmed by 4 bases and the J gene end by 8 bases; junction bases not matched to a gene: 5. The CDR3 spells CASSTDRGDEAFF. The CDR3 nucleotides read TGCGCCAGCAGCACGGACAGGGGGGACGAAGCTTTCTTT.

The sample holds a few counts of this clone. The J gene is TRBJ1-4, the V gene TRBV6-6; no reliable D call. This CDR3 has 13 residues. Germline CDR1 and CDR2: MNHNY and SVGAGI (reference sequence). The ends were cut back, 6 bases at V and 8 bases at J, with 13 bases in the middle. The DNA for the CDR3 is TGTGCCAGCAGCCACCCTGCCCAGGAAAAACTGTTTTTT. Its protein product is CASSHPAQEKLFF.

This clone was seen once. V usage is TRBV6-1 and J usage is TRBJ2-3, with 12 bases matching TRBD2. The J segment lost 0 bases and the V segment lost 4 bases, leaving 5 bases of the junction unmatched. The CDR3 loop spans 17 amino acids. The germline gives CDR1 MNHNS, CDR2 SASEGT. The CDR3 here is CASSGLAGAVSTDTQYF. CDR3 bases: TGTGCCAGCAGTGGACTAGCGGGGGCCGTTAGCACAGATACGCAGTATTTT.

This rearrangement joins TRBV28 to TRBJ1-1; 9 nucleotides align to TRBD1. V lost 6 bases, J lost 4 bases, and 6 bases stayed unmatched. This CDR3 is 14 amino acids long. CDR1 MDHEN and CDR2 SYDVKM come from the germline V gene. CDR3 DNA sequence: TGTGCCAGCAGCAGGGACAGGGCAGGCACTGAAGCTTTCTTT. This codes for CASSRDRAGTEAFF.

The chain recombines TRBV5-1 with TRBJ2-2, with no clear D. V lost 0 bases and J lost 6, with 6 bases in between. Germline lookup yields CDR1 SGHRS and CDR2 YFSETQ. This CDR3 is 13 amino acids long. CDR3 protein: CASSLVVAGELFF. CDR3 coding DNA: TGCGCCAGCAGCTTGGTAGTCGCCGGGGAGCTGTTTTTT.

The J gene is TRBJ1-6, the V gene TRBV19; no firm D call. Per the germline V gene, CDR1 is LNHDA and CDR2 is SQIVND (reference sequence). The CDR3 runs to 15 residues. V was pared by 2 bases and J by 7 bases, with 12 bases between. CDR3 sequence: CASSISGVVNSPLHF. In DNA form, the CDR3 reads TGTGCCAGTAGTATAAGCGGGGTAGTGAATTCACCCCTCCACTTT.

This rearrangement joins TRBV6-5 to TRBJ2-7; 10 nucleotides match TRBD2. The V and J ends lost 0 bases and 4 bases, in that order; junction bases with no gene match: 3. Germline V gene sequence: CDR1 MNHEY, CDR2 SVGAGI. This CDR3 region has 15 residues. CDR3 in amino acids: CASSYSTSGHYEQYF. CDR3 DNA: TGTGCCAGCAGTTACTCGACTAGCGGGCATTACGAGCAGTACTTC.

V is TRBV25-1 and J is TRBJ2-5; D gene ambiguous. Per the germline V gene, CDR1 is MGHDK and CDR2 is SYGVNS. This CDR3 comprises 10 residues. Trimming pared 6 bases from V and 8 bases from J, leaving 7 bases between. The CDR3 protein is CASRRETQYF. The CDR3 DNA reads TGTGCCAGCAGGAGAGAAACCCAGTACTTC.

This clone was detected once. The chain employs TRBV7-3 and TRBJ2-2; D uncertain. The CDR3 consists of 12 residues. V shed 5 bases and J shed 6 bases, with 7 bases lying between them. The germline V gene encodes CDR1 SGHTA and CDR2 FQGTGA. This chain's CDR3 is CASSQTPGELFF. CDR3 nucleotides: TGTGCCAGCAGCCAAACTCCCGGGGAGCTGTTTTTT.

The CDR3 spells CASSYSTRDSPLHF. DNA for the CDR3: TGTGCCAGCAGTTACTCGACCAGGGATTCACCCCTCCACTTT. The chain carries TRBV6-5 and TRBJ1-6; a possible D gene is TRBD1 (5 bases). Trimming took off 0 bases at V and 8 bases at J, with 8 bases between the two ends. The CDR3 has 14 amino acids. Germline CDR1 and CDR2: MNHEY and SVGAGI.